This T cell receptor (beta chain) was sequenced for a study of blood T cell repertoires in COVID-19 (dated by TCRdb to about 2020). Notes on the research overall: Samples covering the acute and convalescent phases of COVID-19 were provided by collaborators in the United States, Italy and Spain. The prospective study material was composed of cDNA or gDNA derived from T cells, B-cell-depleted T cells, or PBMCs. Subjects who had been exposed to COVID-19, were actively infected with it, or had recovered from it provided the deeply sampled blood TCRbeta repertoires that made up the dataset. The repertoires were released in a freely available public database intended as a resource for research on the immune response to SARS-CoV-2. The samples were drawn from the first 160 participants of the ongoing ImmuneRACE study and from 950 to 1,500 subjects provided by 6 global collaborators. A de-identified subject ID, COVID-19 status, age in years and sex were almost always included in the sample metadata. HLA class I and class II types, where available, came from metadata supplied by the sample provider rather than from assay-based typing.

With respect to this clone: Its target antigen remains unknown. No qualities accompany the bases; no much larger clone lies one base away.

The investigation overall reported the following: Clinical and demographic metadata were provided uncurated, with the amount varying by source and participant.

CDR1 and CDR2, per the germline V gene, are MRHNA and SNTAGT. V has 4 bases trimmed and J has 6 bases trimmed; junction bases matching no gene number 5. Measured from the cysteine to the phenylalanine, the CDR3 is 15 residues long. Kept here is only the CDR3 DNA, which spans 45 bases and is read in frame from base 1. The immunoSEQ Assay, a bias-controlled multiplex PCR, was used to amplify TCRbeta CDR3 regions from genomic DNA. Per the source publication's procedure: Nucleated cell counts per sample were estimated from amplification of reference gene primers within the assay. To quantify the absolute abundance of each unique TCRbeta CDR3 rearrangement, sequence reads were collapsed and filtered. For each sample, productive Simpson clonality was calculated as the square root of Simpson's diversity index over productive rearrangements. The immuneACCESS repertoire file appears here via TCRdb, limited to in-frame rearrangements. These files lack a portion of the clones; in checked studies, under half of the deficit traces to unresolved V genes, and the cause of the others is not known. D and trimming were read from the DNA, whereas the V and J calls and clone size are those reported in that table. In all, the sample holds about 310,000 clones, and about nine tenths of those were seen once. 1% of the sample rests with the top ten.

Collaborating institutions collected whole blood in K2EDTA tubes following their own protocols. For TCRbeta analysis, collaborators shipped samples as frozen whole blood, isolated PBMCs, or DNA extracted from either of those sample types. The receptor comes from a man aged 50-59 years with active or convalescent COVID-19. This chain is built from TRBV6-4 and TRBJ1-6, with 8 bases aligning to TRBD1. Sequencing used peripheral blood. The bases read TGTGCCAGCAGTGTTGGACAGGGTCTTAATTCACCCCTCCACTTT. This sequence encodes CASSVGQGLNSPLHF.